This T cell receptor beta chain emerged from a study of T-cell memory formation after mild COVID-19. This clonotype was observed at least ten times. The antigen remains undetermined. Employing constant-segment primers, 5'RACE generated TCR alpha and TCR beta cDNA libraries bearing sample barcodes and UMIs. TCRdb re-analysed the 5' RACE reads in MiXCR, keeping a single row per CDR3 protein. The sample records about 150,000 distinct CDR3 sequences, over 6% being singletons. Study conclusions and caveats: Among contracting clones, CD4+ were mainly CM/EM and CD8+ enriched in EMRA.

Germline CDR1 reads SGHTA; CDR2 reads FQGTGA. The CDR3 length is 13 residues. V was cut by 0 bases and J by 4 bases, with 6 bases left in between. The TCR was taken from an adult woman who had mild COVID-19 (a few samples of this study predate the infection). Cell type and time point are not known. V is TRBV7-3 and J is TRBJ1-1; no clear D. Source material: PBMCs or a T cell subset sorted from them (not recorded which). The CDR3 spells CASSLTGSTEAFF. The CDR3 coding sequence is TGTGCCAGCAGCTTAACGGGATCCACTGAAGCTTTCTTT.